The 25 T cell receptor beta chains reported below all come from one sample, sequenced in a study of control samples from healthy donors and cancer patients. Produced via immunoSEQ multiplex PCR; TCRdb's table is partial and in-frame only. The sample carries 100,000 to 150,000 clones, 70% to 90% recorded once. Sample: blood. The receptors shown here come from a man aged 50 or older in good health.

The chain joins TRBV27 to TRBJ1-3, with 9 positions matching TRBD1. Germline CDR1 is MNHEY and CDR2 is SMNVEV (reference sequence). V trimming: 6 bases; J trimming: 7 bases; junction bases outside the gene matches: 4. The CDR3 sequence is 13 residues long. CDR3 nucleotide sequence: TGTGCCAGCAGCCCTGGGACAGGGAACACCATATATTTT. It encodes CASSPGTGNTIYF.

The chain couples TRBV2 to TRBJ2-5; D possibly matches TRBD1 or TRBD2 (8 bases each). The CDR3 is 17 amino acids. Trimming removed 8 bases from V and 5 bases from J, with 27 bases in between. Per the germline V gene, CDR1 is SNHLY and CDR2 is FYNNEI. DNA of the CDR3: TGTGCCAGCGGAGGAGGACAGGGTAGCGGGGAATGGGAGACCCAGTACTTC. Its protein product is CASGGGQGSGEWETQYF. The complete variable domain, with remaining parts taken from reference TRBV2 and TRBJ2-5, reads EPEVTQTPSHQVTQMGQEVILRCVPISNHLYFYWYRQILGQKVEFLVSFYNNEISEKSEIFDDQFSVERPDGSNFTLKIRSTKLEDSAMYFCASGGGQGSGEWETQYFGPGTRLLVL.

This chain uses TRBV5-1 with TRBJ2-4, with D possibly matching TRBD1 (5 bases). This CDR3 region has 14 residues. The ends were cut back, 1 base at V and 1 base at J, with 6 bases in the middle. Germline loops: CDR1 SGHRS, CDR2 YFSETQ. This CDR3 is CASSLQGAKNIQYF. CDR3 nucleotides: TGCGCCAGCAGCTTGCAGGGTGCCAAAAACATTCAGTACTTC.

The chain has TRBV6-1 and TRBJ1-2, with a weak D call TRBD1 (6 bases). CDR3 size: 18 residues. Trimming took 4 bases from V and 1 from J, leaving 22 bases between them. Germline CDR1 is MNHNS and CDR2 is SASEGT. CDR3: CASSASGPAGTHNYGYTF. CDR3 nucleotides: TGTGCCAGCAGTGCCTCTGGCCCCGCGGGGACACATAACTATGGCTACACCTTC.

The chain links TRBV7-8 to TRBJ1-2, with D perhaps matching TRBD1 (5 bases). With 2 bases removed from V and 4 bases from J, the gap between germline ends came to 11 bases. The CDR3 length is 14 residues. The germline V gene has CDR1 SGHVS and CDR2 FQNEAQ. This CDR3 reads CASSLYDSGYGYTF. DNA for the CDR3: TGTGCCAGCAGCTTATACGACAGCGGCTATGGCTACACCTTC.

This clone has a single count. This chain uses TRBV5-6 with TRBJ2-2; 10 nucleotides match TRBD2. With V trimmed by 6 bases and J by 5 bases, 7 bases remained unmatched. The CDR3 contains 15 residues. The germline V gene encodes CDR1 SGHDT and CDR2 YYEEEE. DNA of the CDR3: TGTGCCAGCATCTCTAGCGGGGGCTGGACCGGGGAGCTGTTTTTT. This encodes CASISSGGWTGELFF.

V gene TRBV28 combines with J gene TRBJ1-4, with D unclear. There are 13 residues in the CDR3. CDR1 is MDHEN and CDR2 is SYDVKM in the germline V gene. The V gene lost 5 bases and the J gene lost 3 bases, with 7 bases spanning the gap. The CDR3 DNA reads as TGTGCCAGCAGTCAACCAGCTAATGAAAAACTGTTTTTT. The encoded protein is CASSQPANEKLFF.

This chain connects TRBV19 to TRBJ2-3; D uncertain. The CDR3 runs 13 residues. V was shortened by 0 bases and J by 2 bases, with 3 bases between the two germline ends. Germline CDR1 LNHDA, CDR2 SQIVND (reference sequence). The CDR3 bases are TGTGCCAGTAGTATAGAGTACACAGATACGCAGTATTTT. Protein: CASSIEYTDTQYF. Based on the CDR3 plus reference TRBV19 and TRBJ2-3, the full variable domain is DGGITQSPKYLFRKEGQNVTLSCEQNLNHDAMYWYRQDPGQGLRLIYYSQIVNDFQKGDIAEGYSVSREKKESFPLTVTSAQKNPTAFYLCASSIEYTDTQYFGPGTRLTVL.

This chain uses TRBV13 with TRBJ2-1; TRBD1 matches 12 bases. Germline V CDR1 and CDR2: PRHDT, FYEKMQ (reference sequence). Losses at the gene ends were 4 bases for V and 4 bases for J; bases not matched to a gene: 11. CDR3 length: 18 amino acids. The DNA of the CDR3 is TGTGCCAGCAGCTCCTCAATAGGGGACAGGGGGCCGTACAATGAGCAGTTCTTC. Amino acids: CASSSSIGDRGPYNEQFF.

Here the CDR3 reads CASSYRDYEQYF. Here the CDR3 DNA reads TGTGCCAGCAGCTACAGAGACTACGAGCAGTACTTC. This chain joins TRBV12-3 or TRBV12-4 and TRBJ2-7; D is unresolved. V was clipped by 6 bases and J by 3 bases, with 9 bases between them. CDR3 length equals 12 residues.

There are a few counts of this clone. The genes are TRBV11-3 and TRBJ2-5, with 11 bases that match TRBD2. The junction had 7 bases not matched to a gene; V was cut back by 2 bases and J by 5 bases. CDR3 length equals 16 residues. Per germline, CDR1 SGHNT and CDR2 YENEEA. The CDR3 DNA reads TGTGCCAGCAGCTTACTAGCGGGGGGCATCCCCGAGACCCAGTACTTC. As protein: CASSLLAGGIPETQYF.

Here the CDR3 DNA reads TGTGCCAGCAGCTCCATGGCGGTGGGCCCTAACTATGGCTACACCTTC. The encoded protein is CASSSMAVGPNYGYTF. The chain employs TRBV7-9 and TRBJ1-2; D gene unclear. Trimming stripped 4 bases from V and 0 bases from J, with 15 bases between. This CDR3 comprises 16 residues. The V gene's germline CDR1 is SEHNR and CDR2 FQNEAQ (reference sequence).

This clone was counted a single time. The chain carries TRBV28 and TRBJ1-5; no clear D. Trimming stripped 5 bases from V and 0 bases from J, with 5 bases between. CDR3 length equals 13 residues. Germline V gives CDR1 MDHEN, CDR2 SYDVKM. In DNA form, the CDR3 reads TGTGCCAGCAGTCATTATAGCAATCAGCCCCAGCATTTT. As protein: CASSHYSNQPQHF.

The chain links TRBV4-1 to TRBJ1-1, with unresolved D. The CDR3 has 15 amino acids. Germline V lookup: CDR1 MGHRA, CDR2 YSYEKL. Trimming stripped 4 bases from V and 5 bases from J, with 17 bases between. CDR3 sequence reads: CASSPAFRGRTEAFF. The CDR3, as DNA: TGCGCCAGCAGCCCCGCCTTCCGCGGGAGGACTGAAGCTTTCTTT.

The J gene is TRBJ1-6, the V gene TRBV28, with no clear D. CDR3 size: 13 residues. Germline V gene sequence: CDR1 MDHEN, CDR2 SYDVKM. With 8 bases removed from V and 10 bases from J, the gap between germline ends came to 15 bases. The CDR3 DNA is TGTGCCAGCCGGAACACTGGAAAATCACCCCTCCACTTT. Translated: CASRNTGKSPLHF.

In its sample, this clone was seen a few times. This rearrangement joins TRBV11-3 to TRBJ2-1; 8 positions match TRBD1. V shed 5 bases and J 8 bases; nucleotides not matched to a gene: 11. Germline V gives CDR1 SGHNT, CDR2 YENEEA. This CDR3 spans 15 amino acids. CDR3 residues: CASSREYRGFDEQFF. The CDR3 region has the DNA TGTGCCAGCAGCCGAGAGTACAGGGGGTTCGATGAGCAGTTCTTC.

The rearrangement joins TRBV30 to TRBJ2-7; possibly TRBD1 or TRBD2 for D (5 bases each). Deletions cut 1 base from V and 6 bases from J, with 10 bases between. CDR1 and CDR2 from the germline V gene are GTSNPN and SVGIG (reference sequence). The CDR3 loop spans 12 amino acids. DNA for the CDR3: TGTGCCTGGAGTGACGGGACCGCCGAGCAGTACTTC. It translates to CAWSDGTAEQYF.

This sequence joins TRBV5-1 and TRBJ2-7; 8 nucleotides line up with TRBD2. The CDR3 loop spans 13 amino acids. The trim removed 3 bases at V and 6 bases at J, leaving 5 bases unmatched. CDR1 and CDR2 from the germline V gene are SGHRS and YFSETQ. As DNA, the CDR3 is TGCGCCAGCAGCTCACGGGAGGGATTCGAGCAGTACTTC. This sequence encodes CASSSREGFEQYF.

This clone was counted a single time. The rearrangement links TRBV12-5 to TRBJ1-1, with 7 bases lining up with TRBD1. Germline V gene sequence: CDR1 LGHNT, CDR2 FRNRAP. Trimming took 5 bases from V and 0 from J; bases not matched to a gene: 6. The CDR3 extends over 15 amino acids. CDR3 region: CASGPPRGMNTEAFF. The CDR3, as DNA: TGTGCTAGTGGTCCCCCCAGGGGGATGAACACTGAAGCTTTCTTT.

V and J are TRBV5-1 and TRBJ1-5; D is uncertain. This CDR3 spans 13 amino acids. V gave up 4 bases and J gave up 5 bases, with 10 bases separating them. Germline values: CDR1 SGHRS, CDR2 YFSETQ. The CDR3 nucleotides are TGCGCCAGCAGCGTGGATGTTTATCAGCCCCAGCATTTT. Protein product: CASSVDVYQPQHF.

J is TRBJ2-5 and V is TRBV28, with 9 bases identical to TRBD2. Germline V CDR1 and CDR2: MDHEN, SYDVKM. The junction had 5 bases not matched to a gene; V was cut back by 5 bases and J by 1 base. The CDR3 contains 15 residues. The CDR3 region has the DNA TGTGCCAGCAGTACGACTAGCGGTTCCCAAGAGACCCAGTACTTC. The encoded protein is CASSTTSGSQETQYF. The full variable domain, its missing parts supplied by reference TRBV28 and TRBJ2-5, is DVKVTQSSRYLVKRTGEKVFLECVQDMDHENMFWYRQDPGLGLRLIYFSYDVKMKEKGDIPEGYSVSREKKERFSLILESASTNQTSMYLCASSTTSGSQETQYFGPGTRLLVL.

The genes are TRBV7-6 and TRBJ2-3, with a tentative D call TRBD2 (6 bases). V lost 8 bases, J lost 1 base, and 13 bases lay in between. The CDR3 has 14 residues. Germline V gives CDR1 SGHVS, CDR2 FNYEAQ. The CDR3 sequence is CASALGGGTDTQYF. The CDR3 DNA reads TGTGCCAGCGCCCTAGGAGGGGGCACAGATACGCAGTATTTT.

The chain uses TRBV30 and TRBJ1-2, with D possibly matching TRBD1 (5 bases). The germline gives CDR1 GTSNPN, CDR2 SVGIG (reference sequence). Trimming pared 0 bases from V and 7 bases from J, leaving 21 bases between. There are 16 residues in the CDR3. This CDR3 is CAWSVRGGAEATGYTF. The DNA for the CDR3 is TGTGCCTGGAGTGTACGGGGGGGAGCTGAGGCTACTGGCTACACCTTC.

The chain carries TRBV15 and TRBJ2-2; D is ambiguous. Trimming removed 0 bases from V and 6 bases from J, with 5 bases in between. CDR3 length equals 13 residues. Per germline, CDR1 LNHNV and CDR2 YYDKDF (reference sequence). The CDR3 DNA is TGTGCCACCAGCAGAGATCCTTCCGGGGAGCTGTTTTTT. As protein: CATSRDPSGELFF.

The chain carries TRBV5-4 and TRBJ1-1, with TRBD1 identical over 7 bases. Germline trimming cut 4 bases from V and 4 bases from J; bases unmatched to any gene: 7. Looked up from germline, CDR1 is SGHNT and CDR2 is YYREEE (reference sequence). CDR3 size: 14 residues. The CDR3 region is CASSTDRVSTEAFF. The CDR3 nucleotides read TGTGCCAGCAGCACAGACAGGGTGAGCACTGAAGCTTTCTTT.